The 32 T cell receptor beta chains reported below all come from one sample, sequenced in a study of tumor and adjacent non-tumor tissue in lung cancer listed by TCRdb under 2018. The method was multiplex PCR. The data were produced on an Illumina HiSeq 2500. TCRbeta libraries were constructed through three rounds of nested PCR with primers (Table S4) according to protocols modified from ARM-PCR. TCRdb passed the public sequencing reads through fastp at Q25 and MiXCR, retaining productive beta sequences. Here each entry gathers all rows of one CDR3 protein and keeps the most common genes and DNA. Across this sample there are more than 95,000 distinct CDR3 sequences, with 66% seen only once. Roughly 13% of the sample goes to the ten largest clones. RNA was isolated from bulk, unsorted tissue, and RNA quality was assessed with a NanoDrop ND-1000 and an Agilent 2100. The sample was lung tumor tissue. These TCRs come from a man younger than 45 with non-small cell lung cancer.

About this clonotype itself: One end of the junction does not line up with germline, which may come from a read error. This rearrangement joins TRBV20-1 to TRBJ2-1, with 9 bases that match TRBD2. The CDR3 length is 14 residues. Germline loops: CDR1 DFQATT, CDR2 SNEGSKA (reference sequence). The CDR3 is CSARASGTYNELFF. The CDR3 bases are TGCAGTGCCCGGGCTAGCGGGACCTACAATGAGCTGTTCTTC.

About this clonotype: Just one base apart from a much larger clone, this may be a read error. V gene TRBV11-2 combines with J gene TRBJ2-7; 7 positions match TRBD2. Germline-derived CDR1 and CDR2 are SGHAT and FQNNGV. The junction had 10 bases not matched to a gene; V was cut back by 5 bases and J by 6 bases. The CDR3 has 14 amino acids. The CDR3, as DNA: TGTGCCAGCAGCACCCGGACTAGTAGGAGCGAGCAGTACTTC. The encoded protein is CASSTRTSRSEQYF.

Points on this clonotype: Lacking the conserved final phenylalanine or tryptophan, this CDR3 likely reflects a read error. CDR3 loop: CAGSWTAVNTEAFY. CDR3 nucleotide sequence: TGTGCAGGCAGCTGGACAGCTGTGAACACTGAAGCTTTCTAT. The rearrangement joins TRBV11-1 to TRBJ1-1; the D gene is possibly TRBD1 (6 bases). The germline V gene encodes CDR1 SGHAT and CDR2 FQDESV (reference sequence). This CDR3 spans 14 amino acids.

Points on this clonotype: A much larger clone differs by one base, so this may be a read error. The chain recombines TRBV12-3 or TRBV12-4 with TRBJ2-7, with 9 bases identical to TRBD1. V trimming: 4 bases; J trimming: 7 bases; junction bases outside the gene matches: 11. CDR3 size: 15 residues. The CDR3 DNA sequence: TGTGCCAGCAGTTCCTGGGACAGGGCAGGGAGGGAGCAGTACTTC. Translated: CASSSWDRAGREQYF.

The chain joins TRBV30 to TRBJ1-1; 10 bases are shared with TRBD1. Germline assignment: CDR1 GTSNPN and CDR2 SVGIG (reference sequence). CDR3 length: 14 residues. V was clipped by 0 bases and J by 4 bases; unmatched bases: 2. The CDR3 DNA reads as TGTGCCTGGAGTGTGGACAGGGGGGCCACTGAAGCTTTCTTT. Encoded protein: CAWSVDRGATEAFF.

Turning to this clonotype: This may stem from a read error, because a much larger clone lies one nucleotide away. The chain employs TRBV6-1 and TRBJ2-4; TRBD2 agrees at 10 bases. The CDR3 extends over 14 amino acids. The V gene's germline CDR1 is MNHNS and CDR2 SASEGT. The DNA for the CDR3 is TGTGCCGGCAGTGCTAGCGGGAGATGGGACATTCAGTACTTC. This gives the protein CAGSASGRWDIQYF.

This rearrangement joins TRBV6-5 to TRBJ2-2, with D possibly being TRBD1 or TRBD2 (5 bases each). This CDR3 has 15 amino acids. CDR1 is MNHEY, CDR2 SVGAGI, per germline. Trimming removed 11 bases at V and 7 bases at J, with 23 bases between. The CDR3 region is CAAGETRGVNGELFF. CDR3 in DNA: TGTGCCGCCGGGGAAACGAGGGGCGTGAACGGGGAGCTGTTTTTT.

This clonotype has at least ten counts. The chain links TRBV10-2 to TRBJ2-7, with 10 bases lining up with TRBD2. Germline trimming cut 4 bases from V and 2 bases from J; bases unmatched to any gene: 2. Germline V gene sequence: CDR1 WSHSY, CDR2 SAAADI. The CDR3 consists of 14 residues. This CDR3 is CASSGLAGAYEQYF. CDR3 sequence (DNA): TGCGCCAGCAGTGGTCTAGCGGGAGCCTACGAGCAGTACTTC.

This clonotype showed up just once. One end of the junction fails to match germline, which may point to a read error. V and J are TRBV24-1 and TRBJ2-5; possibly TRBD2 for D (6 bases). Germline assignment: CDR1 KGHDR and CDR2 SFDVKD. The CDR3 contains 16 residues. The CDR3 sequence: CAPSDPQGGRQETQYF. The CDR3 bases are TGTGCCCCCAGTGATCCGCAGGGAGGACGCCAAGAGACCCAGTACTTC.

The chain carries TRBV7-8 and TRBJ2-1; 7 bases match TRBD2. The J segment lost 15 bases and the V segment lost 5 bases, leaving 25 bases of the junction unmatched. This CDR3 has 17 residues. Germline values: CDR1 SGHVS, CDR2 FQNEAQ. The CDR3 spells CASSHPNWTSRPLAGFF. The CDR3 DNA sequence: TGTGCCAGCAGCCACCCAAACTGGACTAGTCGCCCGCTGGCGGGGTTCTTC.

This clonotype was counted many times. This chain uses TRBV29-1 with TRBJ1-1; perhaps TRBD1 as D (6 bases). This CDR3 is 13 amino acids long. Trimming left V 1 base short and J 4 bases short, with 10 bases between. The germline CDR1 and CDR2 sequences are SQVTM and ANQGSEA. The DNA of the CDR3 is TGCAGCGTTGAAGGTCGGGGGCTCACTGAAGCTTTCTTT. Its translation: CSVEGRGLTEAFF. Variable domain in full (rest from reference TRBV29-1 and TRBJ1-1): SAVISQKPSRDICQRGTSLTIQCQVDSQVTMMFWYRQQPGQSLTLIATANQGSEATYESGFVIDKFPISRPNLTFSTLTVSNMSPEDSSIYLCSVEGRGLTEAFFGQGTRLTVV.

Turning to this clonotype: This may arise from a read error, as a much more abundant clone is one base away. CDR3 residues: CASSLVMASGGEIQYF. DNA of the CDR3: TGTGCCAGCAGCTTGGTGATGGCTAGCGGGGGTGAGATCCAGTACTTC. The chain is built from TRBV5-5 and TRBJ2-5; 10 bases agree with TRBD2. Germline CDR1 is SGHKS and CDR2 is YYEKEE (reference sequence). The CDR3 has 16 residues.

In regard to this clonotype: The junction differs from germline at one of its ends, possibly a read error. The chain has TRBV12-3 or TRBV12-4 and TRBJ2-6; the D gene could be TRBD1 or TRBD2 (5 bases each). This CDR3 comprises 14 residues. The chain's CDR3 is CASSISSGASVLTF. The CDR3 nucleotides read TGTGCCAGCAGTATATCTTCCGGGGCCAGCGTCCTGACTTTC.

Points on this clonotype: At one end the junction does not follow the germline gene, possibly because of a read error. The genes are TRBV12-3 or TRBV12-4 and TRBJ1-2; no reliable D call. The CDR3 loop spans 13 amino acids. The CDR3 protein is CASRLALLDGYTF. CDR3 DNA: TGTGCCAGCAGGTTAGCGCTGCTGGATGGCTACACCTTC.

As for this clonotype: Mismatch with germline at one junction end may stem from a read error. This chain connects TRBV6-5 to TRBJ1-1; D ambiguous. Germline CDR1 and CDR2: MNHEY and SVGAGI. This CDR3 contains 14 residues. The CDR3 bases are TGTGTCAGCGGAGCTCAGGACGGTTACACTGAAGCTTTCTTT. As protein: CVSGAQDGYTEAFF.

The chain employs TRBV2 and TRBJ1-3; TRBD1 aligns across 9 bases. V was clipped by 6 bases and J by 5 bases; unmatched bases: 5. This CDR3 spans 14 amino acids. Germline V gene lookup returns CDR1 SNHLY and CDR2 FYNNEI. CDR3 nucleotide sequence: TGTGCCAGCAGGGGGGACAGGGACCGAAACACCATATATTTT. Translated, it gives CASRGDRDRNTIYF. The full variable domain, its missing parts supplied by reference TRBV2 and TRBJ1-3, is EPEVTQTPSHQVTQMGQEVILRCVPISNHLYFYWYRQILGQKVEFLVSFYNNEISEKSEIFDDQFSVERPDGSNFTLKIRSTKLEDSAMYFCASRGDRDRNTIYFGEGSWLTVV.

This clonotype was counted only a few times. This chain links TRBV11-2 with TRBJ1-4; tentative D call: TRBD1 (5 bases). The V and J ends lost 5 bases and 8 bases respectively, with 18 bases between them. The CDR3 contains 15 residues. Per the germline V gene, CDR1 is SGHAT and CDR2 is FQNNGV. CDR3: CASSGLGRHNEKLFF. For the CDR3, the DNA is TGTGCCAGCAGCGGATTGGGACGGCATAACGAAAAACTGTTTTTT.

About this clonotype itself: A much more abundant neighbour one base away suggests this may be a read error. The gene calls are TRBV6-2 or TRBV6-3 and TRBJ2-7; 7 positions match TRBD2. The end of the DNA aligns better with TRBJ2-5, so the J call may be wrong. The CDR3 length is 14 residues. Germline CDR1 reads MNHEY; CDR2 reads SVGEGT. The CDR3 loop is CASSDSGASGTQYF. The CDR3, as DNA: TGTGCCAGCAGTGATTCCGGGGCTAGCGGGACCCAGTACTTC.

On this clonotype: The CDR3 end shows no conserved phenylalanine or tryptophan, and so a read error is likely. The chain employs TRBV20-1 and TRBJ2-1; D might be TRBD1 or TRBD2, each matching 5 bases. The V and J ends lost 2 bases and 10 bases respectively, with 21 bases between them. This CDR3 has 15 residues. From germline, CDR1 is DFQATT and CDR2 SNEGSKA (reference sequence). The CDR3 sequence: CSARPPRDAQSEQFL. The CDR3 region has the DNA TGCAGTGCTAGACCCCCCCGGGACGCTCAATCAGAGCAGTTCCTC.

Remarks on this clonotype: Its ends do not fully match the called genes, so a read error is possible. This chain links TRBV6-1 with TRBJ1-1; 9 bases map to TRBD1. The CDR3 is 15 residues long. Germline lookup yields CDR1 MNHNS and CDR2 SASEGT. In DNA, the CDR3 is TGTGTCAGCAGTCCGCGGACAGGGGTGGGTACTGAAGCTTTCTTT. This sequence encodes CVSSPRTGVGTEAFF.

Comment on this clonotype: The junction departs from the called germline gene at one end, perhaps through a read error. The J gene is TRBJ2-1, the V gene TRBV6-2 or TRBV6-3; possible D gene TRBD2, 5 bases. Germline assignment: CDR1 MNHEY and CDR2 SVGEGT. The CDR3 loop spans 14 amino acids. CDR3 loop: CVSEDLQSMGEQFF. The CDR3, as DNA: TGTGTCAGCGAGGACTTGCAGAGTATGGGTGAGCAGTTCTTC.

This clonotype was observed once. Given a much more abundant clone one base away, this may be a read error. The chain recombines TRBV6-5 with TRBJ1-6; no clear D gene. This CDR3 contains 19 residues. Germline V CDR1 and CDR2: MNHEY, SVGAGI. CDR3 in DNA: TGTACCAGCAGTTACAATGCTCCGATCCGAAGCTCCTATAATTCACCCCTCCACTTT. This gives the protein CTSSYNAPIRSSYNSPLHF.

This clonotype was seen once. This chain uses TRBV24-1 with TRBJ2-2, with 8 bases aligning to TRBD2. V shed 8 bases, J shed 3 bases, and the junction held 4 bases outside the gene matches. Germline CDR1 KGHDR, CDR2 SFDVKD. The CDR3 loop spans 14 amino acids. CDR3 bases: TGTGCCACCAATGGGACTAGTCACACCGGGGAGCTGTTTTTT. Its translation is CATNGTSHTGELFF.

This clonotype was recorded at least ten times. The chain joins TRBV6-5 to TRBJ2-1; D not resolved. There are 13 residues in the CDR3. Trimming pared 5 bases from V and 2 bases from J, leaving 7 bases between. Germline V gene data show CDR1 as MNHEY and CDR2 as SVGAGI. In nucleotides, the CDR3 is TGTGCCAGCAGTCGAAGGCCCTACAATGAGCAGTTCTTC. Translated, it gives CASSRRPYNEQFF.

This clonotype was found once. The CDR3 does not end in the conserved phenylalanine or tryptophan, so this is likely a read error. The DNA is omitted, as the CDR3 cannot be located on it reliably, and the CDR3 follows TCRdb's listing. The chain joins TRBV6-5 to TRBJ2-2; TRBD1, the D gene given by the table, was not confirmed from the DNA. Germline V gene sequence: CDR1 MNHEY, CDR2 SVGAGI. The CDR3 spans 15 residues, counting both ends. The CDR3 protein is CASSAWDSRSGELLC.

This clonotype was detected ten times or more. The chain has TRBV20-1 and TRBJ2-7; tentatively, D is TRBD1 (6 bases). Germline V CDR1 and CDR2: DFQATT, SNEGSKA (reference sequence). Trimming shortened V by 0 bases and J by 0 bases, and 9 bases separated the two germline ends. The CDR3 contains 14 residues. The CDR3 region is CSARDAGDSYEQYF. CDR3 nucleotide sequence: TGCAGTGCTAGAGACGCAGGGGACTCCTACGAGCAGTACTTC.

Regarding this clonotype: The DNA is omitted, as the CDR3 cannot be located on it reliably, and the CDR3 follows TCRdb's listing. Here the CDR3 reads CSAWDRGRGSYGCTF. The rearrangement uses TRBV29-1 and TRBJ1-2; no check of the table's D call, TRBD1, against the DNA was made. Germline CDR1 reads SQVTM; CDR2 reads ANQGSEA. The CDR3 length is 15 residues, termini included.

This clonotype was seen ten or more times. The rearrangement uses TRBV6-1 and TRBJ2-3; D uncertain. Germline assignment: CDR1 MNHNS and CDR2 SASEGT. V lost 5 bases, J lost 6 bases, and 6 bases lay in between. The CDR3 is 11 residues long. The CDR3 is CASSPSDTQYF. In nucleotides, the CDR3 is TGTGCCAGCAGTCCTTCGGATACGCAGTATTTT.

This clonotype was counted between two and nine times. J is TRBJ1-2 and V is TRBV6-2 or TRBV6-3, with 10 bases that match TRBD1. Germline CDR1 reads MNHEY; CDR2 reads SVGEGT. The CDR3 runs to 16 residues. Trimming at V came to 9 bases and at J to 4 bases, leaving 14 bases not matched to a gene. This CDR3 reads CASMPTGTGATYGYTF. In DNA, the CDR3 is TGTGCCAGTATGCCCACCGGGACAGGGGCAACCTATGGCTACACCTTC.

This clonotype appeared once. A much more abundant neighbour one base away suggests this may be a read error. The rearrangement links TRBV4-3 to TRBJ1-1; the D gene is possibly TRBD1 (5 bases). This CDR3 region has 16 residues. Germline loops: CDR1 LGHNA, CDR2 YSLEER. This CDR3 is CVSSQSSGRPYQGAFF. CDR3 coding DNA: TGCGTCAGCAGCCAATCCTCGGGACGCCCATACCAGGGAGCTTTCTTT.

As to this clonotype: This is likely a read error, given that the CDR3 carries no conserved phenylalanine or tryptophan at its end. The V gene is TRBV20-1, the J gene TRBJ1-1; possibly TRBD1 for D (6 bases). Germline CDR1 DFQATT, CDR2 SNEGSKA (reference sequence). This CDR3 contains 11 residues. Here the CDR3 DNA reads TGCAATGCCGGACAGATTCGACAGGCTTTCTCT. Protein: CNAGQIRQAFS.

Notes on this clonotype: The junction does not match germline at one end; this may be a read error. The V call is TRBV11-2, the J call TRBJ2-7; 8 nucleotides align to TRBD2. The CDR3 spans 12 residues. CDR1 is SGHAT and CDR2 is FQNNGV in the germline V gene. DNA of the CDR3: TGTACCAGCAGCTTAGCACCGGGAGGGCGGTACTTC. Protein product: CTSSLAPGGRYF.